Ten or more counts support the clone carrying this TCR beta chain. This CDR3 spans 16 amino acids. Looked up from germline, CDR1 is SNHLY and CDR2 is FYNNEI. V was cut by 6 bases and J by 2 bases, with 19 bases left in between. The data belong to a study of T cells in Graves' hyperthyroidism and ophthalmopathy. Thyroid ultrasound and orbital computed tomography, with clinical symptoms and serum thyroxine and TRAb, informed diagnoses. Progressors' blood was drawn at hyperthyroidism diagnosis, before ophthalmopathy symptoms. TCR beta CDR3 regions were amplified from RNA. HTBI primers drove first-round RT-PCR of the TCR CDR3. From the multiplex PCR reads, TCRdb called clonotypes with MiXCR, one entry per CDR3 protein. Here the sample spans 160,000 or so distinct CDR3 sequences, 9.4% being singletons.

The J gene is TRBJ1-1, the V gene TRBV2; D possibly corresponds to TRBD1 (5 bases). The sequence was collected from a woman aged 18 to 35 with Graves' hyperthyroidism that later progressed to Graves' ophthalmopathy. Sequences were obtained from blood. CDR3 protein: CASSRRGGGDNTEAFF. For the CDR3, the DNA is TGTGCCAGCAGCCGTAGGGGAGGCGGTGATAACACTGAAGCTTTCTTT.